Listed below are T cell receptor beta chains from one sample, sequenced in a study of Ad26.COV2.S vaccination and SARS-CoV-2 variants. Method: immunoSEQ multiplex PCR; TCRdb's copy keeps in-frame clones and lacks some. The sample records about 400,000 clones, around 93% being singletons. The starting material was peripheral blood, obtained in a trial of Ad26.COV2.S vaccine versus placebo. The receptor set was obtained from a person aged 18 to 65 who received the Ad26.COV2.S COVID-19 vaccine or a placebo. The CDR3 runs from the conserved cysteine through the conserved F or W. The D gene is left open where the match is weak. Size is omitted from some rows. Given values are once, few, many or a class for expanded clones.

v_call,d_call,j_call,clone_size,cdr3_nt,cdr3_aa
TRBV14,TRBD2,TRBJ2-1,-,TGTGCCAGCAGCCAAGTTCGCGGGGGGCCGTGGAATGAGCAGTTCTTC,CASSQVRGGPWNEQFF
TRBV7-9,-,TRBJ2-1,-,TGTGCCAGCAGCCCCCAAAAGGGCAATGAGCAGTTCTTC,CASSPQKGNEQFF
TRBV6-2/TRBV6-3,TRBD1,TRBJ1-5,few,TGTGCCAGCAGCAGCGGACAGGGGAAGAGTAGTTTACAGCCCCAGCATTTT,CASSSGQGKSSLQPQHF
TRBV27,-,TRBJ2-2,-,TGTGCCAGCAGTTTGAGTGGCGAGGAGCTGTTTTTT,CASSLSGEELFF
TRBV27,TRBD1,TRBJ1-3,-,TGTGCCAGCAGCCATCTAAGGACAGGGCTGGGTGAACGCTCTGGAAACACCATATATTTT,CASSHLRTGLGERSGNTIYF
TRBV2,-,TRBJ2-7,-,TGTGCCAGCAGGCAGACCTACGAGCAGTACTTC,CASRQTYEQYF
TRBV7-9,-,TRBJ2-2,-,TGTGCCAGCGGGGTTAACACCGGGGAGCTGTTTTTT,CASGVNTGELFF
TRBV3-1/TRBV3-2,TRBD1,TRBJ1-2,-,TGTGCCAGCAGACACCAGGGGGGGGCAGATGGCTACACCTTC,CASRHQGGADGYTF
TRBV19,TRBD1,TRBJ2-1,-,TGTGCCAGTACCCCGGGACAGGGGTGGGATGAGCAGTTCTTC,CASTPGQGWDEQFF
TRBV7-2,TRBD1,TRBJ1-2,once,TGTGCCAGCAGCCGGGACAGATCCTATGGCTACACCTTC,CASSRDRSYGYTF